Below, one T cell receptor beta chain is given with its context. Its antigen is still unknown. The source of the sample is a study of beta chain features in type 1 diabetes. Across the study: Healthy donors and patients had similar age, gender and cell yields. Summed over all samples, the examined sorted cells came to 95 million to 130 million. Study conclusions and caveats: Any PCR bias toward short templates would affect both groups alike. Across all four CD4+ subsets, people with type 1 diabetes showed modestly shorter TCRB CDR3s.

The CDR3 runs 11 residues. The germline V gene has CDR1 SEHNR and CDR2 FQNEAQ (reference sequence). Deletions cut 4 bases from V and 3 bases from J, with 3 bases between. Of the isolated RNA, all was reverse transcribed, and so the sequenced material was expressed TCRB transcripts. Around 3.8 million reads per sample were averaged for naive, central memory and regulatory samples. Assay: immunoSEQ multiplex PCR; the TCRdb copy retains only in-frame clones and omits some. The sample has 250,000 or so clones; around 21% are singletons. The rearrangement joins TRBV7-9 to TRBJ1-1; D is unresolved. The TCR was taken from a woman aged 40 to 50 with type 1 diabetes. The sample taken for sequencing was naive CD4+ T cells from blood. In DNA, the CDR3 is TGTGCCAGCAGCTCTTACACTGAAGCTTTCTTT. It specifies CASSSYTEAFF.